The 10 T cell receptor beta chains below come from one sample, sequenced in a study of T cells in Graves' hyperthyroidism and ophthalmopathy. Template material for amplifying TCR beta CDR3 regions consisted of RNA transcripts. The HTBI primer set served for first-round RT-PCR of the TCR CDR3. TCRdb called the multiplex PCR reads again in MiXCR, with one record for every CDR3 protein. This table has around 800,000 distinct CDR3 sequences, roughly 40% appearing once. The sequenced sample was blood. The source is a man in his late teens or twenties with Graves' hyperthyroidism.

This clonotype was counted many times. This chain joins TRBV5-6 and TRBJ2-6; 7 bases line up with TRBD1. Unmatched junction bases numbered 11, after V lost 4 bases and J lost 4 bases. This CDR3 region has 17 residues. CDR1 and CDR2 from the germline V gene are SGHDT and YYEEEE. As DNA, the CDR3 is TGTGCCAGCAGCCCCCGACAGGGAACGGAAGGGGCCAACGTCCTGACTTTC. As protein: CASSPRQGTEGANVLTF.

The chain links TRBV9 to TRBJ1-1, with 12 bases lining up with TRBD1. CDR3 length equals 16 residues. V lost 0 bases and J lost 10; bases outside the gene matches: 10. CDR1 is SGDLS and CDR2 is YYNGEE in the germline V gene. This CDR3 is CASSVEAGTGGDRAFF. As DNA, the CDR3 is TGTGCCAGCAGCGTAGAAGCCGGGACAGGGGGCGATCGAGCTTTCTTT.

This clonotype has ten or more counts. The chain employs TRBV7-9 and TRBJ1-6, with D possibly TRBD1 on 5 matching bases. The CDR3 runs to 14 residues. CDR1 is SEHNR, CDR2 FQNEAQ, per germline (reference sequence). V lost 9 bases and J 5 bases, leaving 14 bases between the germline ends. The CDR3: CASQVQVNNSPLHF. The CDR3 DNA is TGTGCCAGTCAAGTACAGGTTAATAATTCACCCCTCCACTTT.

This clonotype was observed at least ten times. The chain carries TRBV10-2 and TRBJ2-7; D is ambiguous. The CDR3 consists of 14 residues. V was pared by 4 bases and J by 3 bases, with 13 bases between. Germline V gene sequence: CDR1 WSHSY, CDR2 SAAADI. CDR3 sequence: CASSVGATHYEQYF. CDR3 coding DNA: TGCGCCAGCAGTGTCGGCGCCACCCACTACGAGCAGTACTTC.

A few counts support this clonotype. This chain links TRBV5-1 with TRBJ2-5; TRBD2 aligns across 16 bases. This CDR3 has 16 amino acids. The V segment lost 5 bases and the J segment 5 bases; nucleotides outside the gene matches: 6. Germline-derived CDR1 and CDR2 are SGHRS and YFSETQ. The DNA of the CDR3 is TGCGCCAGCAGAATGGGACTAGCGGGGGGGCCGGAGACCCAGTACTTC. Its protein is CASRMGLAGGPETQYF. Drawing the rest from reference TRBV5-1 and TRBJ2-5, the complete variable domain is KAGVTQTPRYLIKTRGQQVTLSCSPISGHRSVSWYQQTPGQGLQFLFEYFSETQRNKGNFPGRFSGRQFSNSRSEMNVSTLELGDSALYLCASRMGLAGGPETQYFGPGTRLLVL.

The table lists this clonotype with many counts. The CDR3 loop is CASSIVGQPQHF. The DNA of the CDR3 is TGTGCCAGTAGTATAGTGGGTCAGCCCCAGCATTTT. The chain uses TRBV19 and TRBJ1-5; no firm D call. Trimming cost V 1 base and J 6 bases, with 4 bases left between them. In germline, CDR1 is LNHDA, CDR2 SQIVND (reference sequence). The CDR3 is made up of 12 amino acids.

There are a few counts of this clonotype. The chain uses TRBV7-2 and TRBJ2-7; 12 positions agree with TRBD2. The CDR3 has 15 residues. Germline-derived CDR1 and CDR2 are SGHTA and FQGNSA. The junction had 7 bases not matched to a gene; V was cut back by 5 bases and J by 5 bases. The CDR3 here is CASSEMTSGRDEQYF. The CDR3 bases are TGTGCCAGCAGCGAAATGACTAGCGGGAGAGACGAGCAGTACTTC. The complete variable domain, with remaining parts taken from reference TRBV7-2 and TRBJ2-7, reads GAGVSQSPSNKVTEKGKDVELRCDPISGHTALYWYRQSLGQGLEFLIYFQGNSAPDKSGLPSDRFSAERTGGSVSTLTIQRTQQEDSAVYLCASSEMTSGRDEQYFGPGTRLTVT.

The V call is TRBV29-1, the J call TRBJ2-7; D is undetermined. V lost 8 bases and J 2 bases, leaving 10 bases between the germline ends. The length of the CDR3 is 11 residues. From germline, CDR1 is SQVTM and CDR2 ANQGSEA. This CDR3 reads CSLEQPYEQYF. The CDR3 nucleotides are TGCAGCTTGGAGCAGCCCTACGAGCAGTACTTC.

The table lists this clonotype with many counts. The V gene is TRBV2, the J gene TRBJ2-5; D ambiguous. V lost 6 bases to trimming and J lost 1 base, with 6 bases between them. The length of the CDR3 is 12 residues. Germline V gene lookup returns CDR1 SNHLY and CDR2 FYNNEI. In DNA form, the CDR3 reads TGTGCCAGCAGAAGCATCCAAGAGACCCAGTACTTC. Residues: CASRSIQETQYF.

This clonotype was counted at least ten times. V gene TRBV10-2 combines with J gene TRBJ2-7; D is possibly TRBD2 (6 bases). V was clipped by 5 bases and J by 4 bases, with 12 bases between them. CDR1 is WSHSY, CDR2 SAAADI, per germline. CDR3 length: 13 amino acids. The CDR3 nucleotides read TGCGCCAGCAGTTCTAGCGCGAGATACGAGCAGTACTTC. Its protein is CASSSSARYEQYF.